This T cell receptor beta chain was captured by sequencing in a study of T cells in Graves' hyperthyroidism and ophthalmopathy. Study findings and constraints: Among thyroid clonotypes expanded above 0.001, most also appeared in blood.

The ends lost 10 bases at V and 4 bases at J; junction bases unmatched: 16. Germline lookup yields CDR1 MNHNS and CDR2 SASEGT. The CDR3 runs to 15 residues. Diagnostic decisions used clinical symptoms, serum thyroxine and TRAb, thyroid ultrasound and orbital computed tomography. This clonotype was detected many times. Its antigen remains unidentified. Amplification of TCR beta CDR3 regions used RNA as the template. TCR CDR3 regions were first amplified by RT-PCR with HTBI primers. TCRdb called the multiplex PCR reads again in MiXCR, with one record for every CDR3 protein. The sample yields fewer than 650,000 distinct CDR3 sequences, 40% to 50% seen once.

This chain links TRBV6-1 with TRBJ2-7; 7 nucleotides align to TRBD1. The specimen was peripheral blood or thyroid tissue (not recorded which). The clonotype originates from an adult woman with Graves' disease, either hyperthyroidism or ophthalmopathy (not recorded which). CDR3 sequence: CATTALLGGGYEQYF. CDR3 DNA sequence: TGTGCCACCACCGCCCTGTTAGGGGGCGGGTACGAGCAGTACTTC.